This TCR beta chain appears in the sequencing data of a study of cytomegalovirus exposure and HLA in healthy donors. Study-level points and caveats: The number of N-insertions in an Asian-associated ancestry cluster was reportedly below the approximately 690-donor mean in a later analysis. According to the study, around 150 TCR beta chains were cytomegalovirus-associated. TCR beta sequences reportedly predicted the HLA-A and HLA-B alleles of most subjects accurately. TRBV6-2, TRBV6-3 and other indistinguishable V segments were excluded.

Turning to this clone: What it binds is not known.

The trim removed 8 bases at V and 7 bases at J, leaving 10 bases unmatched. Germline V gene data show CDR1 as MNHEY and CDR2 as SMNVEV (reference sequence). CDR3 length equals 14 residues. PCR involved 60 Vbeta and 13 Jbeta primers. Produced via immunoSEQ multiplex PCR; TCRdb's table is partial and in-frame only. In the table there are about 140,000 clones, roughly 87% of which are singletons. V usage is TRBV27 and J usage is TRBJ1-2; 10 bases match TRBD1. The sample taken for sequencing was PBMCs. This TCR derives from a woman in her thirties or forties in good health and CMV-seronegative. CDR3 region: CASRLGQGVGGYTF. Written as DNA, the CDR3 is TGTGCCAGCCGCCTAGGACAGGGGGTAGGTGGCTACACCTTC.